Sequencing of this T cell receptor (beta chain) was carried out in a study of identical twins. Germline CDR1 and CDR2: SQVTM and ANQGSEA. With termini counted, the CDR3 has 12 amino acids. About this clonotype itself: Antigen: not known. Possible read error: a much larger clone is one base away. The DNA is omitted, as the CDR3 cannot be located on it reliably, and the CDR3 follows TCRdb's listing.

Template switching, a step in the protocol, added a universal primer site, and cDNA carried unique molecular identifiers. A single record per CDR3 protein comes from TCRdb applying MiXCR to the 5' RACE reads. The sample lists about 890,000 distinct CDR3 sequences; roughly an eighth were seen once. General study results and limits: Findings came from cross-sectional statistics, without long-term follow-up of donors. Low generation probability was overrepresented in out-of-frame alpha sequences shared by twins.

This same sample was also part of a study on yellow fever vaccine responses in identical twins.

The genes are TRBV29-1 and TRBJ1-2; the table's D call, TRBD1, has no DNA check behind it. The clonotype was recovered from a woman between 18 and 29 years old in good health. Sequencing was performed on PBMCs. This chain's CDR3 is CSVGSGALGFTF.